Below, 10 T cell receptor beta chains from the same sample are listed, as sequenced in a study of T cell responses to AZD1222 COVID-19 vaccine. Method: immunoSEQ multiplex PCR; TCRdb's copy keeps in-frame clones and lacks some. This table has about 94,000 clones, 70% to 90% appearing once. The sequenced sample was peripheral blood, obtained on day 0 of AZD1222 vaccination. The receptors originated from an adult in good health.

This clone came up a few times. V and J are TRBV15 and TRBJ2-2, with 9 bases identical to TRBD1. This CDR3 contains 14 residues. The V gene's germline CDR1 is LNHNV and CDR2 YYDKDF (reference sequence). Trimming removed 7 bases from V and 7 bases from J; junction bases left unmatched: 7. CDR3 nucleotide sequence: TGTGCCACCAAACCGGGACAGGGCCGCGGGGAGCTGTTTTTT. It yields the protein CATKPGQGRGELFF.

The genes are TRBV18 and TRBJ2-7; 8 nucleotides agree with TRBD1. This CDR3 region has 14 residues. CDR1 is KGHSH and CDR2 is LQKENI in the germline V gene. J lost 2 bases, V lost 5 bases, and 5 bases had no gene match. The CDR3: CASSLGQETYEQYF. The DNA of the CDR3 is TGTGCCAGCTCATTGGGACAGGAGACCTACGAGCAGTACTTC.

The CDR3 DNA is TGTGCCAGCTCAAGAACGCAGGGCTACGAGCAGTACTTC. This sequence encodes CASSRTQGYEQYF. V and J are TRBV18 and TRBJ2-7; D might be TRBD1 (5 bases). Germline V gene lookup returns CDR1 KGHSH and CDR2 LQKENI. Trimming pared 5 bases from V and 3 bases from J, leaving 11 bases between. There are 13 residues in the CDR3.

The rearrangement uses TRBV4-2 and TRBJ2-5; D not certain. From germline, CDR1 is LGHNA and CDR2 YNFKEQ. V was clipped by 0 bases and J by 4 bases, with 6 bases between them. This CDR3 region has 13 residues. This chain's CDR3 is CASSQDHRETQYF. The DNA of the CDR3 is TGTGCCAGCAGCCAAGATCATAGAGAGACCCAGTACTTC.

The chain links TRBV23-1 to TRBJ2-6; D is undetermined. TRBV23-1 carries the ORF label, with uncertain function. CDR3 length equals 19 residues. The V end was cut by 2 bases, the J end by 2 bases, with 19 bases between. CDR3 amino acids: CASSQLQDGLSPGANVLTF. DNA for the CDR3: TGCGCCAGCAGTCAACTCCAGGATGGTCTCAGTCCTGGGGCCAACGTCCTGACTTTC.

This sequence joins TRBV5-1 and TRBJ1-6; 11 nucleotides align to TRBD1. The V gene end was trimmed by 2 bases and the J gene end by 9 bases; junction bases not matched to a gene: 1. The CDR3 is 14 amino acids. Germline lookup yields CDR1 SGHRS and CDR2 YFSETQ. CDR3 loop: CASSFGQGASPLHF. DNA for the CDR3: TGCGCCAGCAGCTTTGGACAGGGGGCTTCACCCCTCCACTTT.

The chain joins TRBV11-1 to TRBJ1-1, with D tentatively TRBD1 (5 bases). This CDR3 spans 15 amino acids. Germline values: CDR1 SGHAT, CDR2 FQDESV (reference sequence). Trimming took off 2 bases at V and 4 bases at J, with 14 bases between the two ends. The CDR3 reads CASSLLPGSATEAFF. The DNA of the CDR3 is TGTGCCAGCAGCTTACTACCAGGGTCTGCCACTGAAGCTTTCTTT.

The chain employs TRBV6-2 or TRBV6-3 and TRBJ1-1; D not certain. Germline V gives CDR1 MNHEY, CDR2 SVGEGT. V was cut by 0 bases and J by 1 base, with 6 bases left in between. The CDR3 is 14 amino acids. The CDR3 spells CASSYSTGNTEAFF. For the CDR3, the DNA is TGTGCCAGCAGTTACTCGACCGGGAACACTGAAGCTTTCTTT.

This clone was detected only once. CDR3 sequence reads: CASSQEGTITDTQYF. CDR3 nucleotides: TGCGCCAGCAGCCAAGAGGGGACTATCACAGATACGCAGTATTTT. V gene TRBV4-1 combines with J gene TRBJ2-3; 7 nucleotides agree with TRBD2. The CDR3 extends over 15 amino acids. The ends lost 0 bases at V and 2 bases at J; junction bases unmatched: 2. Germline CDR1 and CDR2: MGHRA and YSYEKL.

This chain joins TRBV5-1 and TRBJ2-2, with D maybe TRBD2 (5 bases). The ends were cut back, 4 bases at V and 4 bases at J, with 11 bases in the middle. There are 14 residues in the CDR3. From germline, CDR1 is SGHRS and CDR2 YFSETQ. The CDR3 protein is CASSPGLGTGELFF. CDR3 in DNA: TGCGCCAGCAGCCCCGGACTGGGCACCGGGGAGCTGTTTTTT.